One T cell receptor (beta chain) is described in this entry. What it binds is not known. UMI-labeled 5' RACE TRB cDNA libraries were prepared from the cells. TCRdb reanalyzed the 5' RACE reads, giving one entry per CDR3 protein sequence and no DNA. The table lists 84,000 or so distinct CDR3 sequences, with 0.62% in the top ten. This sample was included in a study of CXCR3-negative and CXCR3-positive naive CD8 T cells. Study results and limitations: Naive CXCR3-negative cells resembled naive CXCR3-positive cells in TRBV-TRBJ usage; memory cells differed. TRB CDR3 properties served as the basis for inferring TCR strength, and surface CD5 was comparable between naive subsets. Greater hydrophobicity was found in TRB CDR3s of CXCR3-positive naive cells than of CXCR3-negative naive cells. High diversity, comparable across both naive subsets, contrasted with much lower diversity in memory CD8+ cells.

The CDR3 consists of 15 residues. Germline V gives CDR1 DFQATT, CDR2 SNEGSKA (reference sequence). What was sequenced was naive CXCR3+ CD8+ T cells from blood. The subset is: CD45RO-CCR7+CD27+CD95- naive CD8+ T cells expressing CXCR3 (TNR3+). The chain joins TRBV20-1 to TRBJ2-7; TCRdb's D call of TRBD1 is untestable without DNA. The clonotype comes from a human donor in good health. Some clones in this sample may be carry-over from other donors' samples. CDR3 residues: CSARDLAGDSYEQYF.